The 9 T cell receptor beta chains presented below share a single source sample, sequenced in a study of blood T cell repertoires in COVID-19. This table comes from immunoSEQ multiplex PCR, and its TCRdb copy is limited to in-frame clones, with some not included. The sample includes 110,000 or so clones, roughly 91% of them seen just once. Sequenced: peripheral blood. The receptors derive from a human donor with acute or convalescent COVID-19. The donor label of this sample is uncertain.

V and J are TRBV5-6 and TRBJ1-4, with a tentative D call TRBD1 (6 bases). With 2 bases removed from V and 4 bases from J, the gap between germline ends came to 12 bases. The CDR3 runs 15 residues. Germline V gene data show CDR1 as SGHDT and CDR2 as YYEEEE. The CDR3 loop reads CASSFTQGNNEKLFF. The CDR3 nucleotides read TGTGCCAGCAGCTTCACACAGGGAAATAATGAAAAACTGTTTTTT. Complete variable domain (other parts from reference TRBV5-6 and TRBJ1-4): DAGVTQSPTHLIKTRGQQVTLRCSPKSGHDTVSWYQQALGQGPQFIFQYYEEEERQRGNFPDRFSGHQFPNYSSELNVNALLLGDSALYLCASSFTQGNNEKLFFGSGTQLSVL.

The CDR3 region is CASSIIDRGSGYTF. CDR3 DNA: TGTGCCAGTAGTATTATAGACAGGGGTTCTGGCTACACCTTC. The V call is TRBV19, the J call TRBJ1-2; 8 bases fit TRBD1. This CDR3 region has 14 residues. J was trimmed by 7 bases and V by 3 bases; bases with no gene match: 7. The germline CDR1 and CDR2 sequences are LNHDA and SQIVND (reference sequence).

The chain employs TRBV18 and TRBJ2-5; weak D call: TRBD2 (5 bases). Germline V gives CDR1 KGHSH, CDR2 LQKENI. The CDR3 length is 13 residues. The V end was cut by 3 bases, the J end by 2 bases, with 7 bases between. CDR3 coding DNA: TGTGCCAGCTCACCTCGGGAACAAGAGACCCAGTACTTC. Translation: CASSPREQETQYF.

This chain links TRBV4-2 with TRBJ2-3, with 7 bases that match TRBD1. The ends lost 2 bases at V and 3 bases at J; junction bases unmatched: 14. CDR3 length equals 18 residues. Germline V CDR1 and CDR2: LGHNA, YNFKEQ. The CDR3 DNA reads TGTGCCAGCAGCCAAACAGGGGAATATTCGGAAAGGACAGATACGCAGTATTTT. It translates to CASSQTGEYSERTDTQYF.

This clone was recorded a few times. The chain recombines TRBV11-3 with TRBJ1-1, with unresolved D. The ends were cut back, 5 bases at V and 2 bases at J, with 15 bases in the middle. The CDR3 has 15 amino acids. Germline CDR1 and CDR2: SGHNT and YENEEA. DNA of the CDR3: TGTGCCAGCAGCGAGTCTGGGCAGATCAACACTGAAGCTTTCTTT. This sequence encodes CASSESGQINTEAFF.

The chain joins TRBV2 to TRBJ2-3; 8 bases are shared with TRBD1. This CDR3 contains 14 residues. The V and J ends lost 4 bases and 6 bases, in that order; junction bases with no gene match: 6. CDR1 SNHLY and CDR2 FYNNEI come from the germline V gene. The chain's CDR3 is CASSVQGASDTQYF. DNA of the CDR3: TGTGCCAGCAGTGTGCAGGGGGCAAGCGATACGCAGTATTTT. Based on the CDR3 plus reference TRBV2 and TRBJ2-3, the full variable domain is EPEVTQTPSHQVTQMGQEVILRCVPISNHLYFYWYRQILGQKVEFLVSFYNNEISEKSEIFDDQFSVERPDGSNFTLKIRSTKLEDSAMYFCASSVQGASDTQYFGPGTRLTVL.

CDR3 amino acids: CASGSGGGNTEAFF. In DNA form, the CDR3 reads TGTGCCAGCGGCTCGGGGGGTGGGAACACTGAAGCTTTCTTT. The rearrangement links TRBV7-8 to TRBJ1-1; TRBD1 is a possible D gene (5 bases). Germline V gives CDR1 SGHVS, CDR2 FQNEAQ. The CDR3 length is 14 residues. V gave up 8 bases and J gave up 1 base, with 14 bases separating them.

The chain is built from TRBV24-1 and TRBJ2-1, with 7 bases fitting TRBD2. Trimming removed 0 bases from V and 5 bases from J; junction bases left unmatched: 21. The CDR3 has 21 residues. Germline CDR1 reads KGHDR; CDR2 reads SFDVKD. CDR3 region: CATSDLRVGGSGRDPNNEQFF. The CDR3, as DNA: TGTGCCACCAGTGATTTGAGGGTCGGGGGGTCGGGCAGAGACCCGAACAATGAGCAGTTCTTC.

The chain combines TRBV6-2 or TRBV6-3 with TRBJ1-5; D is uncertain. Germline loops: CDR1 MNHEY, CDR2 SVGEGT. V was clipped by 0 bases and J by 6 bases, with 12 bases between them. The CDR3 is made up of 15 amino acids. Here the CDR3 DNA reads TGTGCCAGCAGTTACTCGGAGGTGGGAGGTCAGCCCCAGCATTTT. Translation: CASSYSEVGGQPQHF.